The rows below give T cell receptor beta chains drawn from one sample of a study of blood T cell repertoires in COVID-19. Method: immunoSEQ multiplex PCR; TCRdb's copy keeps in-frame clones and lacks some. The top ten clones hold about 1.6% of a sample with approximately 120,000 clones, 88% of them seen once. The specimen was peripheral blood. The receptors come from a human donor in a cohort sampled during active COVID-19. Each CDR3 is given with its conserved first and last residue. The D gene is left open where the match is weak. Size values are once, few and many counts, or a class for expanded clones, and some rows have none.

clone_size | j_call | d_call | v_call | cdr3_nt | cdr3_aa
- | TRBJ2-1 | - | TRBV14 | TGTGCCAGCAGCCAAGATTGGCAGGGCCAGCAGTTCTTC | CASSQDWQGQQFF
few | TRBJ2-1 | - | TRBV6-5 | TGTGCCAGCTACGGGGTCAATGAGCAGTTCTTC | CASYGVNEQFF
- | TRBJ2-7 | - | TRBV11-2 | TGTGCCAGCAGCTTAGGCGTGTACAGTTCCTACGAGCAGTACTTC | CASSLGVYSSYEQYF
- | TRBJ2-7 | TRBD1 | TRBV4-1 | TGCGCCAGCAGCCAAGTGAAGGGGGCGGTCTCCTACGAGCAGTACTTC | CASSQVKGAVSYEQYF
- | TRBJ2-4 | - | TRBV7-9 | TGTGCCAGCAGCTTAGGACCGGGGGCCAAAAACATTCAGTACTTC | CASSLGPGAKNIQYF
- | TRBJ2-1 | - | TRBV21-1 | TGTGCCAGCAGCGTACTAGCGGGGGCGTACAATGAGCAGTTCTTC | CASSVLAGAYNEQFF
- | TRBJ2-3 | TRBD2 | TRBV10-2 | TGCGCCAGCAGTGGACCTCTAGCGGGAGCAGATACGCAGTATTTT | CASSGPLAGADTQYF
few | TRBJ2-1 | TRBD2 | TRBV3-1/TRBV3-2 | TGTGCCAGCAGCCAAGGCCTCGCGGGAGGGTGGAATGAGCAGTTCTTC | CASSQGLAGGWNEQFF
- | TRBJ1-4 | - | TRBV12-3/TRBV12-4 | TGTGCCAGCCTCAGGCTCGAAAAACTGTTTTTT | CASLRLEKLFF
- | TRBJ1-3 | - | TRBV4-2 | TGTGCCAGCAGCCAAGCTAGGGGAAACACCATATATTTT | CASSQARGNTIYF
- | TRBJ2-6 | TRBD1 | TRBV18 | TGTGCCAGCTCACCACAGGGGGCAAACACGGGGGCCAACGTCCTGACTTTC | CASSPQGANTGANVLTF
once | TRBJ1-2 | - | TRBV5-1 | TGCGCCAGCAGCTTGGAGCGGGAACTCTACACCTTC | CASSLERELYTF
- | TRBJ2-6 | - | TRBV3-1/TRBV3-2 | TGTGCCAGCAGCCCAGTCGGGATCTCTGGGGCCAACGTCCTGACTTTC | CASSPVGISGANVLTF
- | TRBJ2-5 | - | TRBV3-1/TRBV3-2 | TGTGCCAGCAGCCGAACTAGCATGGAGACCCAGTACTTC | CASSRTSMETQYF
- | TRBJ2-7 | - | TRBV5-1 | TGCGCCAGCAGCTTGGGCCCAAACCGAGCCTACGAGCAGTACTTC | CASSLGPNRAYEQYF
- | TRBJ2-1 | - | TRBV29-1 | TGCAGCGTTGGGTTGAGCTCCTACAATGAGCAGTTCTTC | CSVGLSSYNEQFF
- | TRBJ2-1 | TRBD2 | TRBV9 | TGTGCCAGCAGCGTATGGGACTACCGATCCTACAATGAGCAGTTCTTC | CASSVWDYRSYNEQFF
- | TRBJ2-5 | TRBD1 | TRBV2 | TGTGCCGCTACGCCCAGGGGGAAGCTCGGAGAGACCCAGTACTTC | CAATPRGKLGETQYF
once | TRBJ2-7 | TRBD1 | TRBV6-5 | TGTGCCACCAAAAACAGGGGTAACTACGAGCAGTACTTC | CATKNRGNYEQYF
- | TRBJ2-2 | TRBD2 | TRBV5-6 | TGTGCCAGCAATAGACTAGCGGGAGGGAAAAACACCGGGGAGCTGTTTTTT | CASNRLAGGKNTGELFF
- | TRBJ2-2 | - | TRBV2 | TGTGCCAGCAAACTCATACGGGGGACTCCAAACACCGGGGAGCTGTTTTTT | CASKLIRGTPNTGELFF
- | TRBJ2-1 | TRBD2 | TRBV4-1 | TGCGCCAGCAGCCAAGACAACCAGGGACTAGAGATGGATGAGCAGTTCTTC | CASSQDNQGLEMDEQFF
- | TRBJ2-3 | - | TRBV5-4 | TGTGCCGGCGGTACGGGCGGGACAGATACGCAGTATTTT | CAGGTGGTDTQYF
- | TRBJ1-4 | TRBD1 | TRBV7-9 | TGTGCCAGCAGCAGGACAGGGTTTTGGATCGGGAATGAAAAACTGTTTTTT | CASSRTGFWIGNEKLFF
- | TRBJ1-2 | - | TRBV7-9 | TGTGCCAGCAGTATAGGGGTTAACTATGGCTACACCTTC | CASSIGVNYGYTF
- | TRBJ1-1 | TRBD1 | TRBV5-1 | TGCGCCAGCAGCTTCTCAAGGACAGGGGCCACCGATTGGGATATTGAAGCTTTCTTT | CASSFSRTGATDWDIEAFF
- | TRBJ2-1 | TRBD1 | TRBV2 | TGTGCCAGCAGTTACAGGGGGCCGTCCTACAATGAGCAGTTCTTC | CASSYRGPSYNEQFF
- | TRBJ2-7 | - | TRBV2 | TGTGCCAGCAGTGGACAGGGAGGTCCTAGCGAGCAGTACTTC | CASSGQGGPSEQYF
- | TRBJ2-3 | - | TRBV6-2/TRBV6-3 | TGTGCCAGCAGTTATATTCTTCGCACAGATACGCAGTATTTT | CASSYILRTDTQYF